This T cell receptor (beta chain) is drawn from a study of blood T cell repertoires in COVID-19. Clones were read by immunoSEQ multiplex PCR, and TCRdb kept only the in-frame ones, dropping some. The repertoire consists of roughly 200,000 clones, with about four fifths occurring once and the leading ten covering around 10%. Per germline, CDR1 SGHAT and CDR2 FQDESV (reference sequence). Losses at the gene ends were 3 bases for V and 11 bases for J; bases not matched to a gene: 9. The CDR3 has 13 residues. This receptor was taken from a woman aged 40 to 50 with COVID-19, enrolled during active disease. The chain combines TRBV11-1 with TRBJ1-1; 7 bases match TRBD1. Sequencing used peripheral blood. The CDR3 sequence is CASSLNVDRAAFF. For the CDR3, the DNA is TGTGCCAGCAGCTTGAACGTAGACAGGGCCGCTTTCTTT. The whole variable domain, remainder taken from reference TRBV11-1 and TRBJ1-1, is EAEVAQSPRYKITEKSQAVAFWCDPISGHATLYWYRQILGQGPELLVQFQDESVVDDSQLPKDRFSAERLKGVDSTLKIQPAELGDSAMYLCASSLNVDRAAFFGQGTRLTVV.